This record looks at one TCR beta chain sequence and its context. Its target is unknown. A much larger clonotype is one base distant, so this may be a read error. Per the germline V gene, CDR1 is SGHVS and CDR2 is FNYEAQ. This CDR3 has 18 residues. TCRdb reprocessed the reads via MiXCR and lists one record per CDR3 protein. The profile shows hundreds of thousands of distinct CDR3 sequences, around 32% of them singletons. The sample originates from a study of T cell repertoires in cytomegalovirus infection. Study details: Used in the study were CMV epitopes, some recently identified and HLA-C-restricted, others well-studied and HLA-B-restricted. Public TCR beta signatures indicated both CMV infection and matching HLA type. Findings and caveats of the study: Dominating the ex vivo response were HLA-C-restricted CMV-specific TCR beta clonotypes. Accumulated public TCR beta family frequency recognized individuals carrying CMV together with the relevant HLA.

The chain couples TRBV7-6 to TRBJ2-1, with D tentatively TRBD1 (5 bases). This specimen consisted of cultured PBMCs, obtained from culture after CMV antigen stimulation. This TCR was recovered from a human donor in good health (CMV status not recorded). Some clones in this sample may be carry-over from other donors' samples. The DNA of the CDR3 is TGTGCCAGCAGCTTCCCGGGCGGCAGGGCGCGCTCCTACAATGCGCAGTTCTTC. It yields the protein CASSFPGGRARSYNAQFF.